The 2 T cell receptor beta chains below were found in one sample sequenced in a study of identical twins. From the 5' RACE reads, TCRdb called clonotypes with MiXCR, one entry per CDR3 protein. The profile shows 1.5 million to 2 million distinct CDR3 sequences, under 35% of them singletons. The sequenced sample consisted of cord blood. The receptor source for this set is a newborn girl in good health.

The table lists this clonotype with many counts. V usage is TRBV29-1 and J usage is TRBJ1-2; D unresolved. The CDR3 is made up of 12 amino acids. The V end was cut by 6 bases, the J end by 7 bases, with 15 bases between. The germline gives CDR1 SQVTM, CDR2 ANQGSEA. The DNA for the CDR3 is TGCAGCGTGCCCTCGGGATTAGGTGGCTACACCTTC. Its translation is CSVPSGLGGYTF. The variable domain in full, completed from reference TRBV29-1 and TRBJ1-2, reads SAVISQKPSRDICQRGTSLTIQCQVDSQVTMMFWYRQQPGQSLTLIATANQGSEATYESGFVIDKFPISRPNLTFSTLTVSNMSPEDSSIYLCSVPSGLGGYTFGSGTRLTVV.

This clonotype has a handful of counts. The V call is TRBV4-2, the J call TRBJ1-2; possible D gene TRBD1, 5 bases. Germline V gene data show CDR1 as LGHNA and CDR2 as YNFKEQ. This CDR3 contains 15 residues. Trimming pared 0 bases from V and 7 bases from J, leaving 15 bases between. This CDR3 reads CASSQERGRASGYTF. CDR3 nucleotides: TGTGCCAGCAGCCAAGAGAGGGGAAGGGCTAGTGGCTACACCTTC.